These 17 T cell receptor beta chains originate from one sample sequenced in a study of response to subunit inactivated influenza vaccine (dated by TCRdb to the late 2010s). Library generation was performed with RT-PCR. The run used an Illumina HiSeq 2500. TCRdb reran the public reads through fastp at Q25 and MiXCR, keeping productive beta chains. Merged by CDR3 protein, the rows form single entries marked with the most common genes and DNA. The sample table holds more than 600,000 distinct CDR3 sequences, of which 18% were seen once. The ten largest clones take up under 13% of the sample. The sample in question was PBMCs from blood, obtained about 5 days after vaccination. These TCRs come from a man aged 50 to 60 who received an inactivated influenza vaccine. Donor details come from another sample of the same person, matched by shared clones.

In DNA form, the CDR3 reads TGTGCCACAGACAGGGGCGAGCAGTACTTC. Encoded protein: CATDRGEQYF. V usage is TRBV28 and J usage is TRBJ2-7, with 8 bases matching TRBD1. V lost 10 bases, J lost 6 bases, and 2 bases stayed unmatched. CDR1 is MDHEN and CDR2 is SYDVKM in the germline V gene. The CDR3 consists of 10 residues.

This clonotype showed up just a few times. V gene TRBV7-9 combines with J gene TRBJ2-1; perhaps TRBD2 as D (6 bases). The CDR3 loop spans 13 amino acids. The V and J ends lost 9 bases and 5 bases respectively, with 14 bases between them. The germline V gene has CDR1 SEHNR and CDR2 FQNEAQ (reference sequence). CDR3 sequence: CASPGESDNEQFF. CDR3 DNA: TGTGCCAGTCCGGGGGAGTCCGACAATGAGCAGTTCTTC.

The chain links TRBV4-3 to TRBJ2-7; possible D gene TRBD2, 6 bases. V lost 0 bases, J lost 2 bases, and 14 bases lay in between. Germline CDR1 LGHNA, CDR2 YSLEER. The CDR3 has 16 amino acids. The CDR3 DNA reads TGCGCCAGCAGCCAAGAGGCGGCTAGCGCGCCCTACGAGCAGTACTTC. This encodes CASSQEAASAPYEQYF.

The table lists this clonotype with a few counts. The V gene is TRBV20-1, the J gene TRBJ2-3; D possibly corresponds to TRBD2 (5 bases). Between the trimmed V and J ends, which lost 3 bases and 4 bases, there was a span of 17 bases. This CDR3 has 15 residues. Germline V gene sequence: CDR1 DFQATT, CDR2 SNEGSKA (reference sequence). The CDR3 protein is CSASDPTGVPDTQYF. The CDR3 nucleotides are TGCAGTGCTAGCGACCCAACCGGGGTCCCAGATACGCAGTATTTT.

This clonotype was counted a single time. CDR3 in amino acids: CATSRDRTDYEQYF. CDR3 DNA: TGTGCCACCAGCAGAGATCGCACAGACTACGAGCAGTACTTC. V and J are TRBV15 and TRBJ2-7; no definite D call. V gave up 0 bases and J gave up 3 bases, with 9 bases separating them. Germline V gene lookup returns CDR1 LNHNV and CDR2 YYDKDF (reference sequence). This CDR3 contains 14 residues.

For the CDR3, the DNA is TGTGCCATCAGGGGCTCAGGCCCACAGCTCCGCAATGAGCAGTTCTTC. This codes for CAIRGSGPQLRNEQFF. The V call is TRBV10-3, the J call TRBJ2-1; D gene ambiguous. This CDR3 is 16 amino acids long. CDR1 and CDR2 (germline): ENHRY, SYGVKD. Trimming pared 6 bases from V and 6 bases from J, leaving 21 bases between.

This chain joins TRBV12-5 and TRBJ2-1, with 7 nucleotides matching TRBD2. This CDR3 region has 16 residues. The trim removed 6 bases at V and 4 bases at J, leaving 12 bases unmatched. Germline V gene data show CDR1 as LGHNT and CDR2 as FRNRAP. This CDR3 reads CASGHTGTKIYNEQFF. CDR3 DNA sequence: TGTGCTAGTGGACATACCGGGACTAAGATTTACAATGAGCAGTTCTTC. Full variable domain (rest looked up from reference TRBV12-5 and TRBJ2-1): DARVTQTPRHKVTEMGQEVTMRCQPILGHNTVFWYRQTMMQGLELLAYFRNRAPLDDSGMPKDRFSAEMPDATLATLKIQPSEPRDSAVYFCASGHTGTKIYNEQFFGPGTRLTVL.

This clonotype turned up a few times. The chain carries TRBV15 and TRBJ2-7; TRBD1 aligns across 8 bases. J was trimmed by 5 bases and V by 0 bases; bases with no gene match: 3. The germline gives CDR1 LNHNV, CDR2 YYDKDF (reference sequence). CDR3 length equals 14 residues. CDR3 amino acids: CATSRDWTGNEQYF. CDR3 nucleotides: TGTGCCACCAGCAGAGATTGGACAGGGAACGAGCAGTACTTC.

This chain connects TRBV20-1 to TRBJ2-7, with D tentatively TRBD1 or TRBD2 (5 bases each). Germline-derived CDR1 and CDR2 are DFQATT and SNEGSKA (reference sequence). CDR3 length equals 13 residues. Trimming cost V 6 bases and J 5 bases, with 17 bases left between them. CDR3 DNA sequence: TGCAGTGCGGGAGCCAGGGTATTGAACGAGCAGTACTTC. This translates into CSAGARVLNEQYF.

At least ten counts were recorded for this clonotype. The chain links TRBV6-2 or TRBV6-3 to TRBJ2-3; no definite D call. The CDR3 length is 13 residues. Trimming took off 0 bases at V and 6 bases at J, with 7 bases between the two ends. Germline V gene sequence: CDR1 MNHEY, CDR2 SVGEGT. CDR3 nucleotide sequence: TGTGCCAGCAGTTACTCCGGGCAGGATACGCAGTATTTT. It codes for CASSYSGQDTQYF.

This clonotype appeared many times. The chain links TRBV20-1 to TRBJ2-3; 7 nucleotides agree with TRBD2. Trimming cost V 3 bases and J 2 bases; bases outside gene matches: 8. From germline, CDR1 is DFQATT and CDR2 SNEGSKA (reference sequence). The CDR3 contains 15 residues. The CDR3 coding sequence is TGCAGTGCTAGTGAGAGCGGGGACCCCACAGATACGCAGTATTTT. Its protein product is CSASESGDPTDTQYF.

CDR3 loop: CSARPEPETSGKTDTQYF. CDR3 DNA: TGCAGTGCTAGACCCGAGCCCGAGACTAGCGGGAAGACAGATACGCAGTATTTT. The gene calls are TRBV20-1 and TRBJ2-3; 11 positions match TRBD2. After removal of 2 bases from V and 3 bases from J, the junction contained 13 bases not matched to a gene. CDR1 is DFQATT, CDR2 SNEGSKA, per germline (reference sequence). The CDR3 consists of 18 residues.

This clonotype occurred a few times. This sequence joins TRBV7-9 and TRBJ2-7, with TRBD1 as a possible D gene (6 bases). Germline assignment: CDR1 SEHNR and CDR2 FQNEAQ (reference sequence). CDR3 length: 13 amino acids. The V and J ends lost 0 bases and 6 bases respectively, with 9 bases between them. The CDR3 protein is CASSLATGSEQYF. CDR3 nucleotides: TGTGCCAGCAGCTTAGCCACAGGGTCCGAGCAGTACTTC.

The chain employs TRBV7-8 and TRBJ2-2, with a weak D call TRBD1 (5 bases). Trimming cost V 7 bases and J 1 base, with 16 bases left between them. The CDR3 totals 16 residues. The germline CDR1 and CDR2 sequences are SGHVS and FQNEAQ. CDR3 DNA sequence: TGTGCCAGCACCCCATTGGGGCCGAGGAACACCGGGGAGCTGTTTTTT. Protein sequence: CASTPLGPRNTGELFF.

V and J are TRBV28 and TRBJ2-3; the D is unclear. V gave up 2 bases and J gave up 1 base, with 10 bases separating them. The CDR3 sequence is 15 residues long. In germline, CDR1 is MDHEN, CDR2 SYDVKM. For the CDR3, the DNA is TGTGCCAGCAGTTTAGGTATAGTCCGCACAGATACGCAGTATTTT. This encodes CASSLGIVRTDTQYF.

This sequence joins TRBV4-3 and TRBJ2-7, with D possibly being TRBD2 (5 bases). This CDR3 comprises 14 residues. Germline CDR1 and CDR2: LGHNA and YSLEER. Trimming shortened V by 1 base and J by 2 bases, and 9 bases separated the two germline ends. The CDR3 sequence: CASSQGRRTYEQYF. CDR3 nucleotides: TGCGCCAGCAGCCAAGGGAGGCGGACCTACGAGCAGTACTTC.

This clonotype occurred a few times. The chain is built from TRBV11-1 and TRBJ2-5; 8 bases align to TRBD1. The V segment lost 5 bases and the J segment 2 bases; nucleotides outside the gene matches: 16. Per germline, CDR1 SGHAT and CDR2 FQDESV (reference sequence). This CDR3 comprises 18 residues. The CDR3 DNA sequence: TGTGCCAGCAGCCACCGCGCCGGACAGGGCATCCCGCAAGAGACCCAGTACTTC. Amino acid sequence: CASSHRAGQGIPQETQYF.